This TCR beta chain was found in a study of post-analysis software for immune sequencing data. General study results and limits: TRBV segments more frequent in patients than in controls numbered several and included TRBV5-6, TRBV5-1 and TRBV20-1.

Libraries were made from TCR beta cDNA, and they carried unique molecular identifiers. Each CDR3 protein gets one entry after TCRdb re-called the PCR reads with MiXCR. The data show roughly 870,000 distinct CDR3 sequences, with roughly 58% seen just once and roughly 4.4% held by the top ten. Germline loops: CDR1 LNHNV, CDR2 YYDKDF (reference sequence). V gave up 4 bases and J gave up 0 bases, with 9 bases separating them. CDR3 length: 14 residues. Concerning this clonotype: Antigen specificity is unknown.

The sample was blood. The chain couples TRBV15 to TRBJ2-5; D is unclear. This sequence was found in a girl between 5 and 17 years old with multiple sclerosis. The chain's CDR3 is CATSKRSNQETQYF. In DNA, the CDR3 is TGTGCCACCAGCAAGAGGTCAAACCAAGAGACCCAGTACTTC.